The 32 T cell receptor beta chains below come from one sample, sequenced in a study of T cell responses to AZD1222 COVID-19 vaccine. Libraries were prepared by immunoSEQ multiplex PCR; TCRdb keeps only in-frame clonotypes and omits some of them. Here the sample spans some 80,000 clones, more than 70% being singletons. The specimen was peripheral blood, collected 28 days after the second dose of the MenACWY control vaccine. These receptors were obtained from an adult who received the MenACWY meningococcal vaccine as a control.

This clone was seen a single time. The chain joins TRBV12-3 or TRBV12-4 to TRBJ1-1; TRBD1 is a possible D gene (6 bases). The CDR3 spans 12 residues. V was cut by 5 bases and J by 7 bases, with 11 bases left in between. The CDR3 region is CASSPDRREAFF. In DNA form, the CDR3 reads TGTGCCAGCAGTCCAGACAGGCGTGAAGCTTTCTTT.

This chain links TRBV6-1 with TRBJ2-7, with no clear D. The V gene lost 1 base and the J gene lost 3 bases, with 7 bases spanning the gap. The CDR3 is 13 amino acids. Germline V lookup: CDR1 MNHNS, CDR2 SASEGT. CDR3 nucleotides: TGTGCCAGCAGTGAAGGTCGTAACTACGAGCAGTACTTC. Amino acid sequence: CASSEGRNYEQYF.

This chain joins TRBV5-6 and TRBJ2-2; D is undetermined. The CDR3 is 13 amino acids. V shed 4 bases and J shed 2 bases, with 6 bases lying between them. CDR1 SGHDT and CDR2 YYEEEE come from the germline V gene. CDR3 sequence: CASSVDNTGELFF. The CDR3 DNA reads TGTGCCAGCAGCGTCGACAACACCGGGGAGCTGTTTTTT.

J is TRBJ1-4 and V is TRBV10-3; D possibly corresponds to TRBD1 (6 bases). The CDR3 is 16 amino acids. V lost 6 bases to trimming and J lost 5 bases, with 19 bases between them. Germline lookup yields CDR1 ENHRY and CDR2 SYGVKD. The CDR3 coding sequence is TGTGCCATCAGGGACTCCCCAGGGGAAAGAAATGAAAAACTGTTTTTT. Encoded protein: CAIRDSPGERNEKLFF.

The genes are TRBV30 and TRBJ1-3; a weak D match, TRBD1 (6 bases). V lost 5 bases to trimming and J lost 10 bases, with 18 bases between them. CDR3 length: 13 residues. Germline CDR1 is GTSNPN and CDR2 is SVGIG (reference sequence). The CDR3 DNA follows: TGTGCCTGGGTCCAGGGCCAGGGGAGGACCATATATTTT. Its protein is CAWVQGQGRTIYF.

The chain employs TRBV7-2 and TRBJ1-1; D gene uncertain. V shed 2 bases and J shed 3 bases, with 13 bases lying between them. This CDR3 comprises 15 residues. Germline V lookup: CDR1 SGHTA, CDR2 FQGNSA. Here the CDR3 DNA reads TGTGCCAGCAGCTTACAGCTCCCGGGGTACACTGAAGCTTTCTTT. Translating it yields CASSLQLPGYTEAFF.

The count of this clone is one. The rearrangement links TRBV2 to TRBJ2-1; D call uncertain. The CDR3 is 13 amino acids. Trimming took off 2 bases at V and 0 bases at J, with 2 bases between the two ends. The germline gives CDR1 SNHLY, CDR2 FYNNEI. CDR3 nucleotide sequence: TGTGCCAGCAGTGAATCCTCCTACAATGAGCAGTTCTTC. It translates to CASSESSYNEQFF.

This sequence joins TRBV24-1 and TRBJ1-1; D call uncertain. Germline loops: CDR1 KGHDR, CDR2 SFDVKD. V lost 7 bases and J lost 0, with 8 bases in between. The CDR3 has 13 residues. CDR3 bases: TGTGCCACCAGGATTACAGTGAACACTGAAGCTTTCTTT. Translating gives CATRITVNTEAFF.

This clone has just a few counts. Here the CDR3 DNA reads TGTGCCAGCAGTCCCGCCCCTTACAGGGATCTCTCCTACGAGCAGTACTTC. It translates to CASSPAPYRDLSYEQYF. This chain links TRBV28 with TRBJ2-7; D may be TRBD1 (6 bases). Germline V gene sequence: CDR1 MDHEN, CDR2 SYDVKM. Trimming removed 5 bases at V and 0 bases at J, with 20 bases between. The CDR3 contains 17 residues.

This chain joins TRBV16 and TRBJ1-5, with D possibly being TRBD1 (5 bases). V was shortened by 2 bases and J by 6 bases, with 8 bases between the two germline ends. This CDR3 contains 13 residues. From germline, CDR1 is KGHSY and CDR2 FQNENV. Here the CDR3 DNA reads TGTGCCAGCAGCCAAGGGGGGTTTCAGCCCCAGCATTTT. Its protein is CASSQGGFQPQHF. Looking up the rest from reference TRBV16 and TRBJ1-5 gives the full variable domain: GEEVAQTPKHLVRGEGQKAKLYCAPIKGHSYVFWYQQVLKNEFKFLISFQNENVFDETGMPKERFSAKCLPNSPCSLEIQATKLEDSAVYFCASSQGGFQPQHFGDGTRLSIL.

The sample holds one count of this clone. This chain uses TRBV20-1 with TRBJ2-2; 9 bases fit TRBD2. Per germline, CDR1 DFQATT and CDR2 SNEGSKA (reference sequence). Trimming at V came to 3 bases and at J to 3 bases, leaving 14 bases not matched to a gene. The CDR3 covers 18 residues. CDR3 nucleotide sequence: TGCAGTGCTAGTCGGGCCCTGGTAGCGGGGGCCGACACCGGGGAGCTGTTTTTT. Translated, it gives CSASRALVAGADTGELFF.

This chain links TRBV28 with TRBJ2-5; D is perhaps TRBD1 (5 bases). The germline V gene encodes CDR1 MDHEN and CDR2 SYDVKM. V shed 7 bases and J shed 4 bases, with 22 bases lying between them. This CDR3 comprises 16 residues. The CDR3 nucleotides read TGTGCCAGCATCCATCATCAGGGAAGCCCATCAGAGACCCAGTACTTC. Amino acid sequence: CASIHHQGSPSETQYF.

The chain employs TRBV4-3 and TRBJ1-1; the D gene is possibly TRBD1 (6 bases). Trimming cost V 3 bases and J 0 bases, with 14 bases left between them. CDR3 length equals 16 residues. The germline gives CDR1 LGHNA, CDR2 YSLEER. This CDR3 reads CASSQTGGALNTEAFF. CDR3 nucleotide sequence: TGCGCCAGCAGCCAGACTGGGGGGGCTTTGAACACTGAAGCTTTCTTT.

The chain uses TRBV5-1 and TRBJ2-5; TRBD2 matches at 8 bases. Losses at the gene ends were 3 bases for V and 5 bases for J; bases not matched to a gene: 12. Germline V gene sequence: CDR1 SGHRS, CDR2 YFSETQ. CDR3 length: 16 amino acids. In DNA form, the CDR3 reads TGCGCCAGCAGCTCCTCTGGGACCAGCGGGAGTGAGACCCAGTACTTC. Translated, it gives CASSSSGTSGSETQYF.

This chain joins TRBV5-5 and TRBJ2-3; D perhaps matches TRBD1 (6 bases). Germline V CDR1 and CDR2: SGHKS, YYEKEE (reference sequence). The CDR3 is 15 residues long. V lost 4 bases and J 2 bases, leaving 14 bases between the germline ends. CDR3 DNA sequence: TGTGCCAGCAGCCCGAGGACAGCGGACACAGATACGCAGTATTTT. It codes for CASSPRTADTDTQYF.

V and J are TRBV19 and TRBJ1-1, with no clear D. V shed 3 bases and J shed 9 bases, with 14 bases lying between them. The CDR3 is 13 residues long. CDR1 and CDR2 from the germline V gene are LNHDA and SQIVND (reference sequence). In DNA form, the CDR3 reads TGTGCCAGTAGTATCGACCGAGGTCTTAAAGCTTTCTTT. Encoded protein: CASSIDRGLKAFF. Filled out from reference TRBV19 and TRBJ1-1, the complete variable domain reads DGGITQSPKYLFRKEGQNVTLSCEQNLNHDAMYWYRQDPGQGLRLIYYSQIVNDFQKGDIAEGYSVSREKKESFPLTVTSAQKNPTAFYLCASSIDRGLKAFFGQGTRLTVV.

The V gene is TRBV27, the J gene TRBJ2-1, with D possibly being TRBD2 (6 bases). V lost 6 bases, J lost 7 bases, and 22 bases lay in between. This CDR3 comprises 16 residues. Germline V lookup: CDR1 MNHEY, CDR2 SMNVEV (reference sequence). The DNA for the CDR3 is TGTGCCAGCAGAAAGGAGGGGTTAAAACACAGGAATGAGCAGTTCTTC. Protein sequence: CASRKEGLKHRNEQFF.

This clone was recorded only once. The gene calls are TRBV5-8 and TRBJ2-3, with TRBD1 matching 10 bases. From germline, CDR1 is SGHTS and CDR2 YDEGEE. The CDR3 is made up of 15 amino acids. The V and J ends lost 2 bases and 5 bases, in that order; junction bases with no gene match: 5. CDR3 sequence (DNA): TGTGCCAGCAGCTTTGGGACAGGGGATATAGATACGCAGTATTTT. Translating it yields CASSFGTGDIDTQYF. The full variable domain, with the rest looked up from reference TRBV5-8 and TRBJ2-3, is EAGVTQSPTHLIKTRGQQATLRCSPISGHTSVYWYQQALGLGLQFLLWYDEGEERNRGNFPPRFSGRQFPNYSSELNVNALELEDSALYLCASSFGTGDIDTQYFGPGTRLTVL.

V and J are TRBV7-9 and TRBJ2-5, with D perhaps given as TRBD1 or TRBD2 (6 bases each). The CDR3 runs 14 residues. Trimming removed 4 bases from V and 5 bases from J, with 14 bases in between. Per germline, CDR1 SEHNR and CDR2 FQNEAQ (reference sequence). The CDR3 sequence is CASSYTGTEETQYF. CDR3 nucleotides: TGTGCCAGCAGCTATACAGGGACTGAGGAGACCCAGTACTTC.

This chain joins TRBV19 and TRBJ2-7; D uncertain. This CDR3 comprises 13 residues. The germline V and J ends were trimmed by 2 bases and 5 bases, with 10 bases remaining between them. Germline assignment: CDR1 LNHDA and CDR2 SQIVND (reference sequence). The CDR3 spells CASSIYIFNEQYF. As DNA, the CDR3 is TGTGCCAGTAGTATATACATTTTCAACGAGCAGTACTTC.

The CDR3 is CASSLVGSHPNEQFF. CDR3 in DNA: TGTGCCAGCAGCCTAGTGGGGTCTCACCCCAATGAGCAGTTCTTC. V is TRBV7-2 and J is TRBJ2-1; no firm D call. The germline V and J ends were trimmed by 5 bases and 6 bases, with 17 bases remaining between them. Germline V gene data show CDR1 as SGHTA and CDR2 as FQGNSA. The CDR3 consists of 15 residues.

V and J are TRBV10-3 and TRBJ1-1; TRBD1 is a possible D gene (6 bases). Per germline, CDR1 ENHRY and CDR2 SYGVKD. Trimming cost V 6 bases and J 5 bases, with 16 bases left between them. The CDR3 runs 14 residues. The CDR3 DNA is TGTGCCATCAGACAGGGAGGGTCGGGAACTGAAGCTTTCTTT. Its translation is CAIRQGGSGTEAFF.

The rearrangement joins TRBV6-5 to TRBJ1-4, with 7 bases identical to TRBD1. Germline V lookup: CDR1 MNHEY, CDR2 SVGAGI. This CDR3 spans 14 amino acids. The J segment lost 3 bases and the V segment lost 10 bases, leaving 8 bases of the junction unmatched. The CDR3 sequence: CATTGTASNEKLFF. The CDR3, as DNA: TGTGCCACTACCGGGACAGCTTCTAATGAAAAACTGTTTTTT.

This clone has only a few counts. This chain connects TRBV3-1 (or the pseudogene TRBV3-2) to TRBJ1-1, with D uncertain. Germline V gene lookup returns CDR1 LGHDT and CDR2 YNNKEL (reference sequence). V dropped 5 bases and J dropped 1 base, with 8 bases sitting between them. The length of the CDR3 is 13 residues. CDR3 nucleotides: TGTGCCAGCAGCACCCGGGAGAACACTGAAGCTTTCTTT. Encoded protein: CASSTRENTEAFF.

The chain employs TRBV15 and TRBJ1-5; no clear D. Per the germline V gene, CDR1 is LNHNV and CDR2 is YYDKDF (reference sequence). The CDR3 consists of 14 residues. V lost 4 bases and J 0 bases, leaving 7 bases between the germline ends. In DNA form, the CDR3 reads TGTGCCACCAGCAACCTGTATAGCAATCAGCCCCAGCATTTT. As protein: CATSNLYSNQPQHF.

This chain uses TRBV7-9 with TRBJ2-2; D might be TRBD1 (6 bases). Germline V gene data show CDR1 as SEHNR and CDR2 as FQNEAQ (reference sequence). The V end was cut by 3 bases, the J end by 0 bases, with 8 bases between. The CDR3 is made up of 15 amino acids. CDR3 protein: CASSLGAANTGELFF. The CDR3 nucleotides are TGTGCCAGCAGCTTGGGGGCAGCGAACACCGGGGAGCTGTTTTTT.

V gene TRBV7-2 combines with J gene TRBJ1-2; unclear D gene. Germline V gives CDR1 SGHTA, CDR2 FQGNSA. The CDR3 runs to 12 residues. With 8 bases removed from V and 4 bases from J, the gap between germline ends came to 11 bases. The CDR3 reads CASRGDGYGYTF. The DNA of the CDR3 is TGTGCCAGCCGAGGAGACGGCTATGGCTACACCTTC.

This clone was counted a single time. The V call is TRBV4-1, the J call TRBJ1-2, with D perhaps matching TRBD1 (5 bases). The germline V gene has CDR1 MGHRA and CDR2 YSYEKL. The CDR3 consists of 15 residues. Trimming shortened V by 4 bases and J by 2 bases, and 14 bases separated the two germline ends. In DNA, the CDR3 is TGCGCCAGCAGCCGATCAGGTGGGGGAAACTATGGCTACACCTTC. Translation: CASSRSGGGNYGYTF.

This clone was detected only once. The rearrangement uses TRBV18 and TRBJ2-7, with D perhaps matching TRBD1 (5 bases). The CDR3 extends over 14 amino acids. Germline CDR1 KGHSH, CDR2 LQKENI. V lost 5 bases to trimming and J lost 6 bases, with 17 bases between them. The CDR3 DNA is TGTGCCAGCTCAGGAACGGTGGACATCTCCGAGCAGTACTTC. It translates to CASSGTVDISEQYF.

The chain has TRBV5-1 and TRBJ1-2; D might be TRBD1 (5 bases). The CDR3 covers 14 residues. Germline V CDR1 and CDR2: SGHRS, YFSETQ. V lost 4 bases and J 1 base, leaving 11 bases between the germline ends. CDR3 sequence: CASSPTGDNYGYTF. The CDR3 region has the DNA TGCGCCAGCAGCCCTACGGGGGATAACTATGGCTACACCTTC. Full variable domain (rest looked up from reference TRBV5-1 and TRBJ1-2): KAGVTQTPRYLIKTRGQQVTLSCSPISGHRSVSWYQQTPGQGLQFLFEYFSETQRNKGNFPGRFSGRQFSNSRSEMNVSTLELGDSALYLCASSPTGDNYGYTFGSGTRLTVV.

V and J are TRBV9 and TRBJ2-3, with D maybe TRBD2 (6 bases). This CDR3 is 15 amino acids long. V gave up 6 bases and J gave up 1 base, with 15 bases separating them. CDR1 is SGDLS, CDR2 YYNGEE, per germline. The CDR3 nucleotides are TGTGCCAGCACGAGCGGGCCAACCGGCACAGATACGCAGTATTTT. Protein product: CASTSGPTGTDTQYF.

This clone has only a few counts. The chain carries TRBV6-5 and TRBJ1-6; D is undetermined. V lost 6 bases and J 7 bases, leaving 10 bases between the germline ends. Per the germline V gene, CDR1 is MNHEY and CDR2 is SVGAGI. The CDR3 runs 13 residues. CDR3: CASRRLGNSPLHF. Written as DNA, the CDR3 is TGTGCCAGCAGACGACTGGGGAATTCACCCCTCCACTTT.